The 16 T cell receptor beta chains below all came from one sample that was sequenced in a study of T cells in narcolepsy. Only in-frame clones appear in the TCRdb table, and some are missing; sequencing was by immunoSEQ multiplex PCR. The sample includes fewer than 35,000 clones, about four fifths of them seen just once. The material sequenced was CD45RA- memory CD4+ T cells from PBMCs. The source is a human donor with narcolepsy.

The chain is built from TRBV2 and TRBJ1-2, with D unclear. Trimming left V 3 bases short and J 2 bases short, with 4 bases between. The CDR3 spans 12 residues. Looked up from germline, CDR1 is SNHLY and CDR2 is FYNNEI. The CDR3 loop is CASSDQNYGYTF. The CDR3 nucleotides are TGTGCCAGCAGTGACCAGAACTATGGCTACACCTTC.

For the CDR3, the DNA is TGCGCCAGCAGTGAGCAGGGGGGGACTGGGGCCAACGTCCTGACTTTC. This encodes CASSEQGGTGANVLTF. V usage is TRBV10-1 and J usage is TRBJ2-6; perhaps D is TRBD1 or TRBD2 (7 bases each). The CDR3 runs to 16 residues. Germline loops: CDR1 WNHNN, CDR2 SYGVQD (reference sequence). V was clipped by 2 bases and J by 2 bases, with 10 bases between them.

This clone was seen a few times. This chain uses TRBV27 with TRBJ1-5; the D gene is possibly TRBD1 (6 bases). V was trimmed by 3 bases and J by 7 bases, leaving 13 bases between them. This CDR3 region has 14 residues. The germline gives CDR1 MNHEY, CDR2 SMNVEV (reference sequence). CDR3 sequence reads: CASSFWGAGQPQHF. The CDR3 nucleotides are TGTGCCAGCAGTTTCTGGGGGGCTGGCCAGCCCCAGCATTTT.

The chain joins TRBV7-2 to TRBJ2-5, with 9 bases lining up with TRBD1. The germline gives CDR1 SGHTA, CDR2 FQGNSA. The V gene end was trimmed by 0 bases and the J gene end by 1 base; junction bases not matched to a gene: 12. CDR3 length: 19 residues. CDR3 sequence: CASSLARIGGQGFQETQYF. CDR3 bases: TGTGCCAGCAGCTTAGCGAGGATCGGGGGACAGGGATTCCAAGAGACCCAGTACTTC.

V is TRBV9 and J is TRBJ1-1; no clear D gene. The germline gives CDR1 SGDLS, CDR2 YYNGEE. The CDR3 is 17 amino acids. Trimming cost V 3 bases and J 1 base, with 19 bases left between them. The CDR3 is CASSAIRTPRGNTEAFF. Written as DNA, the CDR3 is TGTGCCAGCAGCGCTATTCGGACTCCCCGAGGGAACACTGAAGCTTTCTTT.

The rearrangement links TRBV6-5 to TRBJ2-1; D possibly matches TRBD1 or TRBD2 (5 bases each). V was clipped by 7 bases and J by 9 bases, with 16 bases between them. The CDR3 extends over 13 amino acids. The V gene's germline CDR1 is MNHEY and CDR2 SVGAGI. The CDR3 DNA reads TGTGCCAGCACATCGAGGGGTTTCAGTGAGCAGTTCTTC. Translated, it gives CASTSRGFSEQFF.

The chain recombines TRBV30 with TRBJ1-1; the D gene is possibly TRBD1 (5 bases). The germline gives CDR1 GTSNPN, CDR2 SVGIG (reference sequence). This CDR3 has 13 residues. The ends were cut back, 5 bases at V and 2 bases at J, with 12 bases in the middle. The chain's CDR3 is CAWERQTNTEAFF. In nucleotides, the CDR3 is TGTGCCTGGGAAAGACAGACAAACACTGAAGCTTTCTTT.

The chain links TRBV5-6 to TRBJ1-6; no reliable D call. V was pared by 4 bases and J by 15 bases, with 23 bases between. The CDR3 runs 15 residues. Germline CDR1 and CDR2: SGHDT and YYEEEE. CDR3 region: CASSQISTTGTLLHF. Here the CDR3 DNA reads TGTGCCAGCAGCCAAATATCGACCACCGGAACCCTCCTCCACTTT.

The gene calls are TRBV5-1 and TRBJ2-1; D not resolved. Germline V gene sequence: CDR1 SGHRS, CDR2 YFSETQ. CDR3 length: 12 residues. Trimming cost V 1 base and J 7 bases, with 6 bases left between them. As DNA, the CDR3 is TGCGCCAGCAGCTTGATGAATAATGAGCAGTTCTTC. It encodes CASSLMNNEQFF. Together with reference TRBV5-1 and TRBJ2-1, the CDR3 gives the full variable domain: KAGVTQTPRYLIKTRGQQVTLSCSPISGHRSVSWYQQTPGQGLQFLFEYFSETQRNKGNFPGRFSGRQFSNSRSEMNVSTLELGDSALYLCASSLMNNEQFFGPGTRLTVL.

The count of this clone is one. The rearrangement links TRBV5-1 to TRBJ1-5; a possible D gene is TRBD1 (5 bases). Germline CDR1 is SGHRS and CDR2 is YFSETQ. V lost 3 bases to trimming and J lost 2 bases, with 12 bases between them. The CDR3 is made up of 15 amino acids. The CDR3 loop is CASSWTGEGNQPQHF. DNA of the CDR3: TGCGCCAGCAGCTGGACGGGGGAAGGCAATCAGCCCCAGCATTTT.

Here the CDR3 reads CASSLSRAWNTEAFF. The DNA for the CDR3 is TGTGCCAGCAGTTTGTCCAGGGCCTGGAACACTGAAGCTTTCTTT. The rearrangement joins TRBV27 to TRBJ1-1; D possibly corresponds to TRBD1 (5 bases). Germline V gives CDR1 MNHEY, CDR2 SMNVEV (reference sequence). CDR3 length: 15 residues. The V gene lost 3 bases and the J gene lost 1 base, with 12 bases spanning the gap.

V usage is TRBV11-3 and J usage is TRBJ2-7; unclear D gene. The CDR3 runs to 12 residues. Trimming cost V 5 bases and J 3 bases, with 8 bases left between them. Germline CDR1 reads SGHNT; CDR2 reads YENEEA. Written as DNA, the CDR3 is TGTGCCAGCAGCCTAAACAGCTACGAGCAGTACTTC. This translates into CASSLNSYEQYF.

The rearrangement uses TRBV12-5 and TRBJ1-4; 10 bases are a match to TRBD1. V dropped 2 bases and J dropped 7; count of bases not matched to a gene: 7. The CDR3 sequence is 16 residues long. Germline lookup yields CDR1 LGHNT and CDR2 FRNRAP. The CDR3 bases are TGTGCTAGTGGTTTGCGACAGGGGGCCTTTATTGAAAAACTGTTTTTT. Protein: CASGLRQGAFIEKLFF.

CDR3 coding DNA: TGCGCCAGCAGCCAAGGGGGGGGGTTGGGTCAGCCCCAGCATTTT. It encodes CASSQGGGLGQPQHF. V and J are TRBV4-1 and TRBJ1-5; D might be TRBD1 (5 bases). Trimming took off 1 base at V and 6 bases at J, with 13 bases between the two ends. CDR1 is MGHRA and CDR2 is YSYEKL in the germline V gene. The CDR3 totals 15 residues.

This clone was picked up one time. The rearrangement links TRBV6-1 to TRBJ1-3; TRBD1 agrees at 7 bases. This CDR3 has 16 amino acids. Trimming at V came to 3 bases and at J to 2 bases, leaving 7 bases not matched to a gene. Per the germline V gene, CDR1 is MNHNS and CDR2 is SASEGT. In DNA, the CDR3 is TGTGCCAGCAGTGACGGAGGGGGACAGACTGGAAACACCATATATTTT. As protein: CASSDGGGQTGNTIYF.

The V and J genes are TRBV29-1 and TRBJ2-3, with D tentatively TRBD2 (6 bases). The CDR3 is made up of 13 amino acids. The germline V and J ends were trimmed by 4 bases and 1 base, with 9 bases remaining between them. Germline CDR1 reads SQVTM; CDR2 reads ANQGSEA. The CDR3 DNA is TGCAGCGTTGCGGGACTCCGCACAGATACGCAGTATTTT. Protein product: CSVAGLRTDTQYF.